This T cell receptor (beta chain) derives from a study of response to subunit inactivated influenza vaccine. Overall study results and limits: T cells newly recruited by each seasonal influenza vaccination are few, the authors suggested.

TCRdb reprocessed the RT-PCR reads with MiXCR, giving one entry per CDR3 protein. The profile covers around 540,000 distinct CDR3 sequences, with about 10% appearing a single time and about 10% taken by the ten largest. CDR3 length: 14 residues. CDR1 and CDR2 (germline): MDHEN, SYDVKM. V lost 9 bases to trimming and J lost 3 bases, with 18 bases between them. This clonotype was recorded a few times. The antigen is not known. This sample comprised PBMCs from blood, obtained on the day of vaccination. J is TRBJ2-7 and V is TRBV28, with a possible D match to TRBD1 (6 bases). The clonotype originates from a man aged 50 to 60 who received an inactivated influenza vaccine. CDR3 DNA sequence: TGTGCCAGTAAAAGCACAGGGTCGGGCTACGAGCAGTACTTC. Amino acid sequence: CASKSTGSGYEQYF.